The 10 T cell receptor beta chains below all came from one sample that was sequenced in a study of breast tumors, draining lymph nodes, adjacent tissues (TCRdb year 2016). Library generation was performed with multiplex PCR. The instrument was an Illumina HiSeq 2000. The public reads were reprocessed in TCRdb via fastp at Q25 and MiXCR, keeping in-frame beta chains. A single entry per CDR3 protein holds the most common genes and DNA from its merged rows. For this sample there are about 25,000 distinct CDR3 sequences; around 23% appear just once. Roughly 14% of the sample rests with the top ten. The sample consisted of breast tumor tissue. The receptors derive from a female donor with breast cancer. Some clones in this sample may be carry-over from other donors' samples.

This clonotype was seen ten or more times. V usage is TRBV6-2 or TRBV6-3 and J usage is TRBJ2-3; 8 nucleotides align to TRBD2. In germline, CDR1 is MNHEY, CDR2 SVGEGT. This CDR3 spans 16 amino acids. The junction had 12 bases not matched to a gene; V was cut back by 8 bases and J by 2 bases. This chain's CDR3 is CASGKIAGLYTDTQYF. CDR3 nucleotide sequence: TGTGCCAGCGGGAAAATAGCGGGACTATACACAGATACGCAGTATTTT.

This clonotype was observed at least ten times. V and J are TRBV6-1 and TRBJ1-5, with unresolved D. The CDR3 sequence is 13 residues long. Trimming removed 2 bases from V and 5 bases from J, with 7 bases in between. CDR1 is MNHNS and CDR2 is SASEGT in the germline V gene. CDR3 amino acids: CASSEMRDQPQHF. The CDR3 nucleotides read TGTGCCAGCAGTGAAATGAGAGATCAGCCCCAGCATTTT.

In this sample, this clonotype turned up many times. The chain couples TRBV7-2 to TRBJ2-6; D not certain. The CDR3 covers 18 residues. Germline values: CDR1 SGHTA, CDR2 FQGNSA. Trimming took 4 bases from V and 0 from J, leaving 16 bases between them. The CDR3 protein is CASSSRPFEISGANVLTF. DNA of the CDR3: TGTGCCAGCAGCTCTCGGCCATTCGAAATCTCTGGGGCCAACGTCCTGACTTTC.

The chain combines TRBV20-1 with TRBJ2-3; 10 nucleotides agree with TRBD2. The CDR3 has 15 amino acids. CDR1 is DFQATT and CDR2 is SNEGSKA in the germline V gene (reference sequence). Trimming took 0 bases from V and 5 from J; bases not matched to a gene: 5. The CDR3 region is CSARDLLAGVDTQYF. The DNA for the CDR3 is TGCAGTGCTAGAGATCTCCTAGCGGGAGTAGATACGCAGTATTTT.

The chain uses TRBV9 and TRBJ2-7; D not certain. The germline V gene has CDR1 SGDLS and CDR2 YYNGEE. The CDR3 length is 12 residues. V was pared by 0 bases and J by 5 bases, with 6 bases between. The CDR3 DNA is TGTGCCAGCAGCGTAGGGCACAACGAGCAGTACTTC. This gives the protein CASSVGHNEQYF.

Details on this clonotype: Being one base from a much bigger clone, this may be a read error. The rearrangement uses TRBV3-1 and TRBJ2-5; D is perhaps TRBD1 (5 bases). Trimming removed 6 bases from V and 4 bases from J, with 15 bases in between. The CDR3 totals 14 residues. The germline V gene has CDR1 LGHDT and CDR2 YNNKEL (reference sequence). The CDR3 sequence: CASSQTDRRETQYF. The CDR3 nucleotides are TGTGCCAGCAGTCAGACCGACAGACGAGAGACCCAGTACTTC.

This clonotype has ten or more counts. The chain is built from TRBV5-5 and TRBJ2-5, with D perhaps given as TRBD1 or TRBD2 (5 bases each). Trimming cost V 4 bases and J 4 bases, with 20 bases left between them. Germline CDR1 is SGHKS and CDR2 is YYEKEE (reference sequence). This CDR3 has 16 amino acids. In nucleotides, the CDR3 is TGTGCCAGCAGCGAGGGGATGGGTCATCCAACAGAGACCCAGTACTTC. This encodes CASSEGMGHPTETQYF.

This clonotype was picked up many times. The chain recombines TRBV24-1 with TRBJ2-7, with TRBD1 matching over 9 bases. Germline assignment: CDR1 KGHDR and CDR2 SFDVKD. The CDR3 extends over 16 amino acids. Germline trimming cut 1 base from V and 4 bases from J; bases unmatched to any gene: 7. The CDR3 nucleotides read TGTGCCACCAGTGATTTCTCCGGGACAGGGTTGTACGAGCAGTACTTC. It is translated as CATSDFSGTGLYEQYF.

This clonotype was observed many times. V and J are TRBV24-1 and TRBJ2-2; D is perhaps TRBD1 or TRBD2 (6 bases each). CDR1 KGHDR and CDR2 SFDVKD come from the germline V gene. Trimming removed 4 bases at V and 3 bases at J, with 14 bases between. This CDR3 is built from 16 residues. CDR3 coding DNA: TGTGCCACCAGTGAACCCGGGGGCAGGTACACCGGGGAGCTGTTTTTT. Amino acid sequence: CATSEPGGRYTGELFF.

Remarks on this clonotype: The junction differs from germline at one of its ends, possibly a read error. This chain joins TRBV6-1 and TRBJ1-4, with 8 bases identical to TRBD1. CDR1 is MNHNS, CDR2 SASEGT, per germline. The CDR3 is 15 residues long. The CDR3 spells CAGSESTGAWEKLFF. The CDR3 DNA sequence: TGTGCCGGCAGTGAATCGACAGGGGCTTGGGAGAAACTGTTTTTT.